A selection of T cell receptor beta chains follows, all from one sample in a study of cytomegalovirus exposure and HLA in healthy donors. Sequenced by immunoSEQ multiplex PCR; TCRdb stores in-frame clones only, minus some. The table has some 140,000 clones, approximately 90% seen once; the top ten hold roughly 6.7%. The specimen sequenced was PBMCs. These TCRs come from a woman in her thirties in good health and CMV-seropositive. The CDR3 runs from the conserved cysteine through the conserved F or W. Clone size appears in some rows only: once, few, many, or a class for an expanded clone.

j_call: TRBJ2-3
clone_size: NA
v_call: TRBV6-4
cdr3_length: 19
cdr3_aa: CASSPNFRTSGRMTDTQYF

j_call: TRBJ2-1
clone_size: NA
v_call: TRBV4-1
cdr3_length: 16
cdr3_aa: CASSPGGRGVDNEQFF

j_call: TRBJ2-5
clone_size: NA
v_call: TRBV9
cdr3_length: 16
cdr3_aa: CASSVGLAANQETQYF

j_call: TRBJ2-5
clone_size: NA
v_call: TRBV5-1
cdr3_length: 13
cdr3_aa: CASSPDRRETQYF

j_call: TRBJ2-3
clone_size: NA
v_call: TRBV15
cdr3_length: 11
cdr3_aa: CATSRRDTQYF

j_call: TRBJ2-1
clone_size: NA
v_call: TRBV21-1
cdr3_length: 18
cdr3_aa: CASSKVRGQGKGYNEQFF

j_call: TRBJ1-2
clone_size: NA
v_call: TRBV5-5
cdr3_length: 16
cdr3_aa: CASSLGGTGTNYGYTF

j_call: TRBJ2-7
clone_size: NA
v_call: TRBV4-1
cdr3_length: 14
cdr3_aa: CASSQAGTRYEQYF

j_call: TRBJ2-1
clone_size: few
v_call: TRBV11-3
cdr3_length: 16
cdr3_aa: CASSPGGGRAYNEQFF

j_call: TRBJ1-6
clone_size: once
v_call: TRBV5-1
cdr3_length: 13
cdr3_aa: CASSLAGRSPLHF

j_call: TRBJ1-1
clone_size: few
v_call: TRBV4-1
cdr3_length: 15
cdr3_aa: CASSQVTAGGTEAFF

j_call: TRBJ2-1
clone_size: NA
v_call: TRBV9
cdr3_length: 15
cdr3_aa: CASSVGSGSYNEQFF

j_call: TRBJ1-2
clone_size: NA
v_call: TRBV19
cdr3_length: 14
cdr3_aa: CASRTGTGADGYTF

j_call: TRBJ2-1
clone_size: NA
v_call: TRBV11-2
cdr3_length: 15
cdr3_aa: CASSFLTSGGNEQFF

j_call: TRBJ1-3
clone_size: NA
v_call: TRBV28
cdr3_length: 15
cdr3_aa: CASSLLSLSGNTIYF

j_call: TRBJ2-7
clone_size: NA
v_call: TRBV28
cdr3_length: 15
cdr3_aa: CASSPSPNLNYEQYF

j_call: TRBJ2-5
clone_size: few
v_call: TRBV28
cdr3_length: 13
cdr3_aa: CASSLWRPPTQYF

j_call: TRBJ2-4
clone_size: NA
v_call: TRBV6-6
cdr3_length: 16
cdr3_aa: CASSYSSGAFENIQYF

j_call: TRBJ2-2
clone_size: NA
v_call: TRBV5-4
cdr3_length: 15
cdr3_aa: CASSLSLAGTGELFF

j_call: TRBJ1-1
clone_size: NA
v_call: TRBV13
cdr3_length: 15
cdr3_aa: CASSAVDRVNTEAFF

j_call: TRBJ2-7
clone_size: NA
v_call: TRBV28
cdr3_length: 15
cdr3_aa: CASSLWGTGWYGQYF

j_call: TRBJ2-7
clone_size: NA
v_call: TRBV6-1
cdr3_length: 13
cdr3_aa: CASSVAGAYEQYF

j_call: TRBJ2-1
clone_size: NA
v_call: TRBV6-4
cdr3_length: 16
cdr3_aa: CASSGGTSGRRNEQFF

j_call: TRBJ2-7
clone_size: few
v_call: TRBV19
cdr3_length: 15
cdr3_aa: CASSATSGRAYEQYF

j_call: TRBJ2-7
clone_size: once
v_call: TRBV6-1
cdr3_length: 13
cdr3_aa: CASSEGTSYEQYF

j_call: TRBJ1-2
clone_size: NA
v_call: TRBV6-1
cdr3_length: 14
cdr3_aa: CASSDLLTGYGYTF

j_call: TRBJ2-1
clone_size: once
v_call: TRBV6-1
cdr3_length: 18
cdr3_aa: CASSEAPSGGYSYNEQFF

j_call: TRBJ1-1
clone_size: NA
v_call: TRBV11-2
cdr3_length: 16
cdr3_aa: CASSTSRDREYPEAFF

j_call: TRBJ2-1
clone_size: NA
v_call: TRBV7-9
cdr3_length: 16
cdr3_aa: CASSLYQTTSYNEQFF

j_call: TRBJ1-6
clone_size: NA
v_call: TRBV5-6
cdr3_length: 15
cdr3_aa: CASSSVQGLNSPLHF

j_call: TRBJ2-5
clone_size: NA
v_call: TRBV29-1
cdr3_length: 14
cdr3_aa: CSVEKPDSQETQYF

j_call: TRBJ2-7
clone_size: NA
v_call: TRBV5-4
cdr3_length: 14
cdr3_aa: CASSLDGRANEQYF

j_call: TRBJ2-5
clone_size: NA
v_call: TRBV2
cdr3_length: 16
cdr3_aa: CASIRSRGRGPTTQYF

j_call: TRBJ2-2
clone_size: NA
v_call: TRBV2
cdr3_length: 13
cdr3_aa: CASSEEAVGELFF

j_call: TRBJ1-2
clone_size: NA
v_call: TRBV6-1
cdr3_length: 13
cdr3_aa: CASRTDRLSGYTF

j_call: TRBJ1-2
clone_size: NA
v_call: TRBV7-2
cdr3_length: 14
cdr3_aa: CASSLGTGNYGYTF

j_call: TRBJ2-7
clone_size: NA
v_call: TRBV5-1
cdr3_length: 13
cdr3_aa: CASSPDSTYEQYF

j_call: TRBJ2-1
clone_size: NA
v_call: TRBV9
cdr3_length: 13
cdr3_aa: CASTPPVGNEQFF

j_call: TRBJ2-5
clone_size: NA
v_call: TRBV4-2
cdr3_length: 18
cdr3_aa: CASSPRLAGGPNVETQYF

j_call: TRBJ2-7
clone_size: NA
v_call: TRBV5-1
cdr3_length: 15
cdr3_aa: CASSIDRVQSYEQYF

j_call: TRBJ1-2
clone_size: NA
v_call: TRBV27
cdr3_length: 14
cdr3_aa: CASSSGGGAGGYTF

j_call: TRBJ2-7
clone_size: once
v_call: TRBV5-1
cdr3_length: 15
cdr3_aa: CASSAAGTGFYEQYF

j_call: TRBJ1-2
clone_size: NA
v_call: TRBV4-1
cdr3_length: 16
cdr3_aa: CASSQDPQRTGYGYTF